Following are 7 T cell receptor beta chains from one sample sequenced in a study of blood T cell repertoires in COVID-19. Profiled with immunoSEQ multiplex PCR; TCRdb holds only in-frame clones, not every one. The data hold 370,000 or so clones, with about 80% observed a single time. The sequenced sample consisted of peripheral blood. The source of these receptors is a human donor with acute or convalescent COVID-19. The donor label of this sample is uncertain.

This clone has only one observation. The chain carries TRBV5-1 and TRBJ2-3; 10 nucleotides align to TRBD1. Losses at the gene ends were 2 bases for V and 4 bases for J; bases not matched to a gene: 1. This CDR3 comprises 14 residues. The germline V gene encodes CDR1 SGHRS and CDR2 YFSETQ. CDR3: CASSFGTGADTQYF. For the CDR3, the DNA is TGCGCCAGCAGCTTCGGGACAGGGGCAGATACGCAGTATTTT.

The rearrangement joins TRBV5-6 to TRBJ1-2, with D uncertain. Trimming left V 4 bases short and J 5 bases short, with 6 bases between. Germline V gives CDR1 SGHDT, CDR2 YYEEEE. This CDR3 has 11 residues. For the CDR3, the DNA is TGTGCCAGCAGCGCAGGTTATGGCTACACCTTC. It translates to CASSAGYGYTF.

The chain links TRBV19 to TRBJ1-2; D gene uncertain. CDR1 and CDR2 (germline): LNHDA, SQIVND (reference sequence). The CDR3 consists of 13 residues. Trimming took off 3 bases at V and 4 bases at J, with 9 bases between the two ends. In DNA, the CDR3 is TGTGCCAGTAGTATCGGTAATGGCTATGGCTACACCTTC. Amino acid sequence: CASSIGNGYGYTF.

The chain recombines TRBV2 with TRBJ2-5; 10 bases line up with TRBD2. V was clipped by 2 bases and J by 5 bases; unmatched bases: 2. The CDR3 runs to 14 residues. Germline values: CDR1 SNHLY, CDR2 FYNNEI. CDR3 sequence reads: CASSELAGAETQYF. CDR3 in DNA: TGTGCCAGCAGTGAACTAGCGGGAGCGGAGACCCAGTACTTC.

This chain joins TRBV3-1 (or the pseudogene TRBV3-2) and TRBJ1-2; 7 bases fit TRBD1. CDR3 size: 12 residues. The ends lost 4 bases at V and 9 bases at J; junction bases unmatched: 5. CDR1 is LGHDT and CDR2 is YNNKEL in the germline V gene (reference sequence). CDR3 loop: CASSRDSQRYTF. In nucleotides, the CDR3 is TGTGCCAGCAGCCGGGACAGTCAGCGCTACACCTTC.

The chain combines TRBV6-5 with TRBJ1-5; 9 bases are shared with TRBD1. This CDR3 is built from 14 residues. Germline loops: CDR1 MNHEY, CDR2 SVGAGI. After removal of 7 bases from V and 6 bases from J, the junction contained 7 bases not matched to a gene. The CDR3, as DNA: TGTGCCAGCATATGGGGACAGGGTAGTCAGCCCCAGCATTTT. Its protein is CASIWGQGSQPQHF.

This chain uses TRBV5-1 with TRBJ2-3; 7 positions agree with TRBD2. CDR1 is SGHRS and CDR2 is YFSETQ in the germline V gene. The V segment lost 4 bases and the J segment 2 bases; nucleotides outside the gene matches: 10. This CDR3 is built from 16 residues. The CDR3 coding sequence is TGCGCCAGCAGCCCCCGCCCGGGACTAATCACAGATACGCAGTATTTT. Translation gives CASSPRPGLITDTQYF.